This is a list of T cell receptor beta chains from one sample in a study of T cell responses to AZD1222 COVID-19 vaccine. The data were produced by immunoSEQ multiplex PCR, yet TCRdb's version contains in-frame clones alone and is incomplete. The sample has 150,000 or so clones, 92% seen once. The sequenced sample was peripheral blood, obtained on day 0 of AZD1222 vaccination. The receptors derive from an adult in good health. CDR3s include the opening cysteine and the closing phenylalanine or tryptophan. The D gene is left open where the match is weak. Size is stated for part of the rows, as once, few or many counts, or as a class when the clone is expanded.

v_call: TRBV20-1; j_call: TRBJ1-5; clone_size: NA; d_call: NA; cdr3_nt: TGCAGTGCTAGTAATGAGGGGCGAGGTGGGAATCAGCCCCAGCATTTT; cdr3_aa: CSASNEGRGGNQPQHF
v_call: TRBV3-1/TRBV3-2; j_call: TRBJ2-5; clone_size: once; d_call: TRBD2; cdr3_nt: TGTGCCAGCAGCCGGAGGGTAGCGGGAGGGCAAGAGACCCAGTACTTC; cdr3_aa: CASSRRVAGGQETQYF
v_call: TRBV30; j_call: TRBJ1-2; clone_size: once; d_call: NA; cdr3_nt: TGTGCCTGGAGTGTATCTTCAGGGCGGGCTAGGGGCTACACCTTC; cdr3_aa: CAWSVSSGRARGYTF
v_call: TRBV27; j_call: TRBJ1-2; clone_size: NA; d_call: TRBD1; cdr3_nt: TGTGCCAGCAGACGACAGGGGGATGGGGGCTATGGCTACACCTTC; cdr3_aa: CASRRQGDGGYGYTF
v_call: TRBV11-2; j_call: TRBJ2-1; clone_size: NA; d_call: NA; cdr3_nt: TGTGCCAGCAGCTTAACGACCAAAGGCAATGAGCAGTTCTTC; cdr3_aa: CASSLTTKGNEQFF
v_call: TRBV2; j_call: TRBJ2-2; clone_size: NA; d_call: TRBD2; cdr3_nt: TGTGCCAGCAGTGGCGGGAGCCACACCGGGGAGCTGTTTTTT; cdr3_aa: CASSGGSHTGELFF
v_call: TRBV19; j_call: TRBJ2-5; clone_size: once; d_call: NA; cdr3_nt: TGTGCCAGTAGTAACCGGGAGACCCAGTACTTC; cdr3_aa: CASSNRETQYF
v_call: TRBV4-1; j_call: TRBJ1-6; clone_size: NA; d_call: TRBD1; cdr3_nt: TGCGCCAGCAGCCACCCGGGACAGGGGTTTAACCTCTATAATTCACCCCTCCACTTT; cdr3_aa: CASSHPGQGFNLYNSPLHF
v_call: TRBV6-4; j_call: TRBJ1-6; clone_size: NA; d_call: NA; cdr3_nt: TGTGCCAGCAGTGGGTACAGTCAAAATTCACCCCTCCACTTT; cdr3_aa: CASSGYSQNSPLHF
v_call: TRBV5-4; j_call: TRBJ1-2; clone_size: NA; d_call: NA; cdr3_nt: TGTGCCAGCAGCTTGGCTGGGGGCGGCGATGGCTACACCTTC; cdr3_aa: CASSLAGGGDGYTF
v_call: TRBV2; j_call: TRBJ1-5; clone_size: NA; d_call: NA; cdr3_nt: TGTGCCAGCACCCAGGAGTGGGGGAGCAATCAGCCCCAGCATTTT; cdr3_aa: CASTQEWGSNQPQHF
v_call: TRBV12-3/TRBV12-4; j_call: TRBJ2-7; clone_size: NA; d_call: NA; cdr3_nt: TGTGCCAGCAGTTTTGGCCAGGGGAGCGAGCAGTACTTC; cdr3_aa: CASSFGQGSEQYF
v_call: TRBV11-2; j_call: TRBJ2-3; clone_size: NA; d_call: TRBD2; cdr3_nt: TGTGCCAGCAGCGAGCTAGCGGGAGGGGCAGATACGCAGTATTTT; cdr3_aa: CASSELAGGADTQYF
v_call: TRBV3-1/TRBV3-2; j_call: TRBJ1-2; clone_size: NA; d_call: NA; cdr3_nt: TGTGCCAGCAGCCCACAGGTTGGATTGCGGGGCTACACCTTC; cdr3_aa: CASSPQVGLRGYTF
v_call: TRBV9; j_call: TRBJ2-1; clone_size: NA; d_call: TRBD2; cdr3_nt: TGTGCCAGCAGCGGCCGACTAGCGGGAGCGTTTGAGCAGTTCTTC; cdr3_aa: CASSGRLAGAFEQFF
v_call: TRBV14; j_call: TRBJ1-2; clone_size: NA; d_call: NA; cdr3_nt: TGTGCCAGCAGCCAAGACTCCGGAGGGGACTATGGCTACACCTTC; cdr3_aa: CASSQDSGGDYGYTF
v_call: TRBV7-9; j_call: TRBJ2-7; clone_size: once; d_call: TRBD1; cdr3_nt: TGTGCCAGCAGCCGAGAACAGGGGCCCTCCTACGAGCAGTACTTC; cdr3_aa: CASSREQGPSYEQYF
v_call: TRBV19; j_call: TRBJ2-2; clone_size: NA; d_call: NA; cdr3_nt: TGTGCCAGTAGTCCAGGTTCGACGAACACCGGGGAGCTGTTTTTT; cdr3_aa: CASSPGSTNTGELFF
v_call: TRBV7-2; j_call: TRBJ1-6; clone_size: once; d_call: TRBD1; cdr3_nt: TGTGCCAGCAGCTTAGCGGGACAGGGGGAGCGATCACCCCTCCACTTT; cdr3_aa: CASSLAGQGERSPLHF
v_call: TRBV9; j_call: TRBJ2-5; clone_size: NA; d_call: TRBD1; cdr3_nt: TGTGCCAGCAGCGTTGACAGGGATCGAGAGACCCAGTACTTC; cdr3_aa: CASSVDRDRETQYF
v_call: TRBV3-1/TRBV3-2; j_call: TRBJ2-3; clone_size: NA; d_call: TRBD2; cdr3_nt: TGTGCCAGCAGCGAAACTAGCGGGAGCACAGATACGCAGTATTTT; cdr3_aa: CASSETSGSTDTQYF
v_call: TRBV9; j_call: TRBJ1-2; clone_size: NA; d_call: NA; cdr3_nt: TGTGCCAGCAGCGTAGCTGACAGGACCAACTTATTCTATGGCTACACCTTC; cdr3_aa: CASSVADRTNLFYGYTF
v_call: TRBV7-3; j_call: TRBJ1-6; clone_size: NA; d_call: TRBD1; cdr3_nt: TGTGCCAGCAGCTTAAGGGGACAGGGCTATAATTCACCCCTCCACTTT; cdr3_aa: CASSLRGQGYNSPLHF
v_call: TRBV28; j_call: TRBJ1-3; clone_size: NA; d_call: NA; cdr3_nt: TGTGCCAGCAGCCCTACAGGGTACGCTGGAAACACCATATATTTT; cdr3_aa: CASSPTGYAGNTIYF
v_call: TRBV7-9; j_call: TRBJ2-1; clone_size: NA; d_call: TRBD2; cdr3_nt: TGTGCCAGCAGCTTATATCTAGCGGGGGAGGGTGAGCAGTTCTTC; cdr3_aa: CASSLYLAGEGEQFF